This T cell receptor (beta chain) was identified in a study of beta chain features in type 1 diabetes. Across the whole study: All samples together contributed 100 million to 120 million sorted cells for examination. Study results and limitations: Type 1 diabetes patients showed fewer insertions and more deletions at VDJ junctions.

This clone was seen a handful of times. Antigen specificity is unknown. The authors reverse transcribed all of the isolated RNA, so sequencing captured expressed TCRB transcripts. There were about 3.6 million reads on average in the naive, central memory and regulatory T cell samples. Sequencing was performed with immunoSEQ multiplex PCR; in TCRdb, only in-frame clones are kept and a portion is missing. The table records roughly 500,000 clones, about an eighth of them present only once. Source material: naive CD4+ T cells from blood. This clonotype originated in a woman between 18 and 30 years old in good health.

CDR3 sequence reads: CASSDVGLRIRQYF. The CDR3 coding sequence is TGTGCCAGCAGTGATGTCGGCCTACGAATAAGGCAGTATTTT. This chain links TRBV2 with TRBJ2-3; D not certain. V dropped 3 bases and J dropped 11 bases, with 18 bases sitting between them. Germline lookup yields CDR1 SNHLY and CDR2 FYNNEI. The CDR3 sequence is 14 residues long.